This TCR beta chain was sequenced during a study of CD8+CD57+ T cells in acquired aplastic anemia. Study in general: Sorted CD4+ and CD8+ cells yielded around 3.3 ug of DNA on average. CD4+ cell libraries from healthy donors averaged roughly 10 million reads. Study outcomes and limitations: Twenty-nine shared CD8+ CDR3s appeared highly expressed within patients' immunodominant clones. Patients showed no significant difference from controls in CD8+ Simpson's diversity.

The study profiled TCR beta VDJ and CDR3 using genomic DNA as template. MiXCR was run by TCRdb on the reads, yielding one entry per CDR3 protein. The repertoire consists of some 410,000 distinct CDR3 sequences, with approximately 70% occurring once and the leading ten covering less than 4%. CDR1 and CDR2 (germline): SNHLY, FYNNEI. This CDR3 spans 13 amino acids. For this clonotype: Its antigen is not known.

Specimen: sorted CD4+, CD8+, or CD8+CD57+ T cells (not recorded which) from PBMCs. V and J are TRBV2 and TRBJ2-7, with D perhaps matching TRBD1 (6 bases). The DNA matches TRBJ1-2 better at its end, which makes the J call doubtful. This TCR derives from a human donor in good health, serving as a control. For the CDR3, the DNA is TGTGCCAGCGGAGTGCACAGGGCGGCTGGCTACACCTTC. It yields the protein CASGVHRAAGYTF.